The rows below give T cell receptor beta chains drawn from one sample of a study of blood T cells in healthy people across ages. TCRdb used MiXCR to reprocess the 5' RACE reads, holding one entry per CDR3 protein. Among roughly 800,000 distinct CDR3 sequences listed, around a quarter were seen once. These data also featured in a second study, about T cells of mothers and their children.

The sample consisted of blood. The receptor set was obtained from a boy aged 10-17 years in good health. Each CDR3 is given with its conserved first and last residue. The order of the fields is clone size, D gene, V gene, J gene, CDR3 DNA, CDR3 protein. D genes are given only for firm matches. Not every row has a clone size; where given, it reads once, few, many or a size class.

>once|.|TRBV7-3|TRBJ1-1
TGTGCCAGCAGCTTAACGGCAGGGACTACTGAAGCTTTCTTT
CASSLTAGTTEAFF
>few|TRBD1|TRBV14|TRBJ1-2
TGTGCCAGCAGCCCTGGGACAGTCAACTATGGCTACACCTTC
CASSPGTVNYGYTF
>.|.|TRBV20-1|TRBJ2-5
TGCAGTGCCCTGGTTTGGGCAGGCAAAGAGACCCAGTACTTC
CSALVWAGKETQYF
>few|.|TRBV5-4|TRBJ2-2
TGTGCCAGCAGCTTGGCCGTCGTCCCCGGGGAGCTGTTTTTT
CASSLAVVPGELFF
>few|.|TRBV15|TRBJ2-7
TGTGCCACCAGCAGAGGTGGTAGCTCCTACGAGCAGTACTTC
CATSRGGSSYEQYF
>few|.|TRBV7-9|TRBJ2-7
TGTGCCAGCAGCTTAGTGGTCGGCTTCCAGGGAGCGGAGCAGTACTTC
CASSLVVGFQGAEQYF
>once|.|TRBV6-5|TRBJ1-1
TGTGCCAGCAGTTTCGGGACTCAGAACACTGAAGCTTTCTTT
CASSFGTQNTEAFF
>.|.|TRBV7-8|TRBJ2-7
TGTGCCAGCAGCAAACCCAGGGTCTCTCGTGGCGAGCAGTACTTC
CASSKPRVSRGEQYF
>few|TRBD1|TRBV5-6|TRBJ2-5
TGTGCCAGCAGCTTGTATGGGACAGGGGAAGGAGAGACCCAGTACTTC
CASSLYGTGEGETQYF
>few|TRBD2|TRBV20-1|TRBJ2-1
TGCAGTGCTAGGACTAGCGGGGACTACAATGAGCAGTTCTTC
CSARTSGDYNEQFF
>few|.|TRBV15|TRBJ1-4
TGTGCCACCAGCAGAGGCGGCTCAGGGAGGAATGAAAAACTGTTTTTT
CATSRGGSGRNEKLFF
>few|TRBD2|TRBV20-1|TRBJ2-1
TGCAGTGCCAGACTAGCGGAGATGTACAGTGAGCAGTTCTTC
CSARLAEMYSEQFF
>few|.|TRBV6-2/TRBV6-3|TRBJ2-5
TGTGCCAGCAGTTATTCAGGCCCCTCTCGGGAGACCCAGTACTTC
CASSYSGPSRETQYF
>.|.|TRBV20-1|TRBJ2-7
TGCAGTGCGGTTGAAGACATCTTAGGGCAGTACTTC
CSAVEDILGQYF
>.|TRBD1|TRBV6-2/TRBV6-3|TRBJ2-7
TGTGCCAGCAGTTATTTAACGGGACAGACCTACGAGCAGTACTTC
CASSYLTGQTYEQYF
>.|.|TRBV29-1|TRBJ2-5
TGCAGCGTTGATACCGAGGCGGGAGAGACCCAGTACTTC
CSVDTEAGETQYF
>.|.|TRBV7-2|TRBJ1-2
TGTGCCAGCAGCTTTTACAGGGATGGCTATGGCTACACCTTC
CASSFYRDGYGYTF
>.|TRBD1|TRBV29-1|TRBJ2-5
TGCAGCCCTCCGAGAGAGAACCGGGACAGGGCAGGGGAGACCCAGTACTTC
CSPPRENRDRAGETQYF
>.|.|TRBV29-1|TRBJ1-2
TGCAGCGTTGAAGAAATCCTAAACTATGGCTACACCTTC
CSVEEILNYGYTF
>.|.|TRBV7-2|TRBJ2-7
TGTGCCAGCAGCTTGCCCCTCGGGCAGAAACTAACCTACGAGCAGTACTTC
CASSLPLGQKLTYEQYF
>.|TRBD1|TRBV5-5|TRBJ2-1
TGTGCCAGCAGCTTGGATACAGGGGGCGCGGTAGATGAGCAGTTCTTC
CASSLDTGGAVDEQFF
>few|.|TRBV12-3/TRBV12-4|TRBJ2-1
TGTGCCAGCAGCGTTAGCAACAATGAGCAGTTCTTC
CASSVSNNEQFF
>few|TRBD2|TRBV24-1|TRBJ2-1
TGTGCCACCAGTGCGTGGGGGGGATCCTACAATGAGCAGTTCTTC
CATSAWGGSYNEQFF
>few|.|TRBV29-1|TRBJ2-7
TGCAGCGTTGTCTCGGTGAGCTCCTACGAGCAGTACTTC
CSVVSVSSYEQYF
>.|.|TRBV7-9|TRBJ2-7
TGTGCCAGCAGCTTCGGGCAGGGGATCGACTACGAGCAGTACTTC
CASSFGQGIDYEQYF
>few|.|TRBV4-1|TRBJ2-5
TGCGCCAGCAGCCCGTTAGGTGGCAGGTCACAAGAGACCCAGTACTTC
CASSPLGGRSQETQYF
>.|.|TRBV20-1|TRBJ1-1
TGCAGTGCTAGAGATGCCGGCACTGAAGCTTTCTTT
CSARDAGTEAFF
>.|TRBD1|TRBV2|TRBJ2-1
TGTGCCACGACACGGACAGGGGTCTACAATGAGCAGTTCTTC
CATTRTGVYNEQFF
>.|TRBD1|TRBV4-3|TRBJ2-7
TGCGCCAGCAGCCAGGACAGGGTCCTAAGTGGCGAGCAGTACTTC
CASSQDRVLSGEQYF
>.|.|TRBV5-1|TRBJ2-3
TGCGCCAGCAGCTTTCAGACTTCCACAGATACGCAGTATTTT
CASSFQTSTDTQYF
>few|.|TRBV20-1|TRBJ2-4
TGCGCCGGAAGGGAGGTAGCCAAAAACATTCAGTACTTC
CAGREVAKNIQYF